The following is a T cell receptor (beta chain) sequence with its context. Its antigen is undetermined. Healthy bone marrow donors supplied every sample. CDR1 and CDR2 (germline): DFQATT, SNEGSKA (reference sequence). The V and J ends lost 6 bases and 4 bases respectively, with 10 bases between them. The CDR3 extends over 11 amino acids. The data are from a study of cytomegalovirus exposure and HLA in healthy donors. Study context: An early release of data contained 70 million to 95 million unique TCRs, which came from HLA-typed donors. Whole-study results and caveats: Sequencing depth across donors, presence/absence analyses assumed, was roughly uniform. With later analysis, a missense DCLRE1C variant became linked to TCR beta V- and J-gene trimming.

PCR used 60 Vbeta primers and 13 Jbeta primers. Assay used: immunoSEQ multiplex PCR; TCRdb lists only in-frame clones, some missing. The sample records 54,000 or so clones, around three quarters being singletons. The source material was PBMCs. The TCR originated in a woman aged 55 to 70 in good health and CMV-seropositive. The genes are TRBV20-1 and TRBJ2-7, with D maybe TRBD1 (5 bases). CDR3 sequence: CSAHRQYEQYF. CDR3 DNA sequence: TGCAGTGCACACAGACAGTACGAGCAGTACTTC.